A selection of T cell receptor beta chains follows, all from one sample in a study of T cell responses to AZD1222 COVID-19 vaccine. Assay used: immunoSEQ multiplex PCR; TCRdb lists only in-frame clones, some missing. The sample consists of more than 110,000 clones, approximately 83% of them appearing once. The input for sequencing was peripheral blood, taken on day 0 of AZD1222 vaccination. All receptors derive from an adult in good health. CDR3s include the opening cysteine and the closing phenylalanine or tryptophan. The D gene is left open where the match is weak. Clone size is not always given. Where it is, it says once, few, many or a class for expanded clones.

.,TRBJ1-1,TRBV19,few,TGTGCCAGTGCCTCCGGGACTATGAGTGAAGCTTTCTTT,CASASGTMSEAFF
.,TRBJ1-3,TRBV7-9,.,TGTGCCAGCAGCTTACTTAGTTGGGGTTCTGGAAACACCATATATTTT,CASSLLSWGSGNTIYF
TRBD2,TRBJ2-3,TRBV5-1,.,TGCGCCACCATGTCCGGGGGGGGTACAGATACGCAGTATTTT,CATMSGGGTDTQYF
.,TRBJ2-1,TRBV6-5,few,TGTGCCAGCAGCCAAACCACAGGGTACAATGAGCAGTTCTTC,CASSQTTGYNEQFF
.,TRBJ1-2,TRBV12-3/TRBV12-4,.,TGTGCCAGCAGTTTTGGGCAGTTCTATGGCTACACCTTC,CASSFGQFYGYTF
TRBD1,TRBJ2-2,TRBV10-3,few,TGTGCCATCAGTGAGTCGGCGACAGGGAAGGCCGGGGAGCTGTTTTTT,CAISESATGKAGELFF
.,TRBJ2-1,TRBV11-3,.,TGTGCCAGCGGCCCCTCCTACAATGAGCAGTTCTTC,CASGPSYNEQFF
TRBD2,TRBJ2-1,TRBV19,.,TGTGCCAGTAGTATTCCCCGCGGGAGAACCTACAATGAGCAGTTCTTC,CASSIPRGRTYNEQFF
.,TRBJ1-2,TRBV29-1,.,TGCAGCGTTGCCCTCTCCAACTATGGCTACACCTTC,CSVALSNYGYTF
.,TRBJ2-1,TRBV6-4,.,TGTGCCAGCAGTGACCGGCCAGGGGACGATGAGCAGTTCTTC,CASSDRPGDDEQFF
.,TRBJ2-1,TRBV24-1,.,TGTGCCACCAGTGATTTGCCGGGTAATGAGCAGTTCTTC,CATSDLPGNEQFF
.,TRBJ2-6,TRBV10-3,.,TGTGCCACCTCGACAGTTTCGGGCGGGGCCAACGTCCTGACTTTC,CATSTVSGGANVLTF